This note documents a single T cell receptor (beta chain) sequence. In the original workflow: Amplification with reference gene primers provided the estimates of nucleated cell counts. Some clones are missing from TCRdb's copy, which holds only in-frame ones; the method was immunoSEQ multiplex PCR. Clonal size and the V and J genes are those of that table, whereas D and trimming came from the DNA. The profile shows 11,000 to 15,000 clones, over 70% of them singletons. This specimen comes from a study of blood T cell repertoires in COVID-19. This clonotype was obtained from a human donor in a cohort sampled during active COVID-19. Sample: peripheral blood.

The CDR3 nucleotides read TGTGCCACCAGTCAACAGGGGTCTGGGGCCAACGTCCTGACTTTC. This translates into CATSQQGSGANVLTF. The chain couples TRBV24-1 to TRBJ2-6, with 7 bases fitting TRBD1. Germline V gene lookup returns CDR1 KGHDR and CDR2 SFDVKD. V was pared by 6 bases and J by 1 base, with 2 bases of the junction left unmatched. This CDR3 has 15 amino acids.